These T cell receptor beta chains were read from a single sample in a study of blood T cell repertoires in COVID-19. Generated by immunoSEQ multiplex PCR, the TCRdb table keeps only in-frame clones and is missing some. Among about 170,000 clones, more than 85% were seen once, and the ten largest hold under 3%. Sequencing used peripheral blood. These TCRs come from a woman older than 75 with COVID-19, enrolled during active disease. CDR3s include the opening cysteine and the closing phenylalanine or tryptophan.

TRBV19	TRBJ1-1	11	CASRLYTEAFF
TRBV7-8	TRBJ2-1	17	CASSLASLVAVSNEQFF
TRBV27	TRBJ1-6	14	CASSLIRGGSPLHF
TRBV6-2/TRBV6-3	TRBJ2-2	16	CASSYLFSANTGELFF
TRBV27	TRBJ1-4	17	CASSLSISGTGALKLFF
TRBV11-3	TRBJ2-1	14	CASSPGLAANEQFF
TRBV19	TRBJ2-2	15	CASRVALANTGELFF
TRBV3-1/TRBV3-2	TRBJ2-7	14	CASSRARAGPEQYF
TRBV4-3	TRBJ1-1	14	CASNFDRGNTEAFF
TRBV6-5	TRBJ1-3	16	CASSYSELSSGNTIYF
TRBV7-2	TRBJ2-7	14	CASSVTQGDFEQYF
TRBV9	TRBJ1-5	14	CASSSRPPGEPQHF
TRBV11-1	TRBJ1-4	16	CASSPGDRGQVEKLFF
TRBV5-1	TRBJ1-5	14	CASSLGDINQPQHF
TRBV19	TRBJ2-1	15	CASRTGTSAVNEQFF
TRBV12-3/TRBV12-4	TRBJ2-1	12	CASQGWRNEQFF
TRBV4-1	TRBJ2-7	16	CASSQDNGGGTYEQYF
TRBV10-3	TRBJ1-6	13	CAISGQSDSPLHF
TRBV7-9	TRBJ2-7	13	CASSSNRVGEQYF
TRBV27	TRBJ2-5	14	CASSPQQGHETQYF
TRBV12-3/TRBV12-4	TRBJ1-1	13	CASSPQVFAEAFF
TRBV7-8	TRBJ1-5	14	CASSPLTGNQPQHF
TRBV19	TRBJ2-1	17	CASSIQAMTVLYNEQFF
TRBV18	TRBJ2-3	17	CASSLQPGLADADTQYF
TRBV5-4	TRBJ2-5	13	CASSFRSEETQYF
TRBV13	TRBJ1-1	18	CASSYSPLTASSNTEAFF
TRBV10-3	TRBJ2-1	12	CAISESHSEQFF
TRBV6-6	TRBJ2-2	16	CASSSGTGEVTGELFF
TRBV19	TRBJ1-1	14	CATSVRGMNTEAFF
TRBV5-1	TRBJ1-4	15	CASSLVGGANEKLFF
TRBV6-2/TRBV6-3	TRBJ2-5	14	CASSYSIGAETQYF
TRBV3-1/TRBV3-2	TRBJ1-1	13	CASTPGQYTEAFF